This TCR beta chain was identified in a study of tumor and adjacent non-tumor tissue in lung cancer. Findings and caveats of the study: Tumor repertoires had a smaller top 100 clone share than normal lung. TCR diversity was significantly greater in tumor than normal lung tissue.

Points on this clonotype: Its antigen is still unknown. This may arise from a read error, as a much more abundant clone is one base away.

The V end lost 6 bases, the J end lost 2 bases, and 9 bases lay between the germline ends. This CDR3 is 13 amino acids long. Germline CDR1 is MNHEY and CDR2 is SVGAGI. The template was RNA from unsorted bulk tissue. Three rounds of nested PCR, following a modified ARM-PCR protocol, produced the TCRbeta library. One entry per CDR3 protein, called by TCRdb with MiXCR from the multiplex PCR reads. The table shows around 200,000 distinct CDR3 sequences, with less than 80% occurring only once. This rearrangement joins TRBV6-5 to TRBJ2-3; D uncertain. This sequence was found in a man aged 55 to 70 with non-small cell lung cancer. The sequenced sample was lung tumor tissue. CDR3 DNA sequence: TGTGCCAGCAGCGACCCACCCACAGATACGCAGTATTTT. As protein: CASSDPPTDTQYF.